This TCR beta chain was captured by sequencing in a study of PD-L1 blockade in urothelial cancer. Study in general: In the patient group, about 90% of the roughly 29 were males with bladder-origin urothelial cancer. Prior chemotherapy ranged from 0 to 3 regimens per patient. Blood analysis was done at 3 weeks (second dose) and 6 weeks after treatment began.

The method was immunoSEQ multiplex PCR; TCRdb's version includes in-frame clones alone and lacks a portion of them. The table has over 100,000 clones, 75% to 95% seen once; the top ten hold less than 4.5%. Time point here: peripheral blood 6 weeks after treatment start. The sequenced sample was PBMCs, obtained around atezolizumab (anti-PD-L1) treatment. The origin of this receptor is a man in his sixties with urothelial cancer.

Here the CDR3 reads CASSQDQGTSNTEAFF. DNA for the CDR3: TGCGCCAGCAGCCAAGATCAGGGGACATCGAACACTGAAGCTTTCTTT. The chain links TRBV4-1 to TRBJ1-1; a possible D gene is TRBD1 (6 bases). From germline, CDR1 is MGHRA and CDR2 YSYEKL. V gave up 0 bases and J gave up 1 base, with 12 bases separating them. CDR3 length: 16 residues.